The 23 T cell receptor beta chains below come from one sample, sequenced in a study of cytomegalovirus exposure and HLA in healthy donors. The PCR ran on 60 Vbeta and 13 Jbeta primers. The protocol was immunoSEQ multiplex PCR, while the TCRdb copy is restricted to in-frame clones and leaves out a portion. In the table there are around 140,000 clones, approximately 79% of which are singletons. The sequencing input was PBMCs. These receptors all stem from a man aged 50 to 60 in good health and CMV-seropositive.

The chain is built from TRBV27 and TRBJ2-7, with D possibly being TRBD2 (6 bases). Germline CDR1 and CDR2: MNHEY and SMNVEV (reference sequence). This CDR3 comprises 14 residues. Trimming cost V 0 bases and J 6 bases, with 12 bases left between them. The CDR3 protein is CASSLSEGFGEQYF. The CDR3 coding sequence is TGTGCCAGCAGTTTATCGGAGGGATTCGGCGAGCAGTACTTC.

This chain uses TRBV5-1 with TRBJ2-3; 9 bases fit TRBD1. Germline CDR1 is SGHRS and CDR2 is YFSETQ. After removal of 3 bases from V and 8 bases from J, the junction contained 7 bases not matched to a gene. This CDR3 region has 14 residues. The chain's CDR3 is CASSWGQGGITQYF. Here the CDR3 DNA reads TGCGCCAGCAGCTGGGGACAGGGAGGGATTACGCAGTATTTT.

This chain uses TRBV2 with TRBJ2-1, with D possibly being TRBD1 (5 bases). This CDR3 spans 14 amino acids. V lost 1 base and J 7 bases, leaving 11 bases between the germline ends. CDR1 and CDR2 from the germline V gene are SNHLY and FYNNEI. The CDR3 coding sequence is TGTGCCAGCAGTGAAGTAACAGGTCGGAATGAGCAGTTCTTC. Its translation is CASSEVTGRNEQFF.

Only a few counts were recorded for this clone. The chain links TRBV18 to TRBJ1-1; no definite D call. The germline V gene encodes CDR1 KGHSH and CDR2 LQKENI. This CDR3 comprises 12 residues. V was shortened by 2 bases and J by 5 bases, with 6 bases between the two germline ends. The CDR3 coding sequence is TGTGCCAGCTCACCATCCCAAACTGAAGCTTTCTTT. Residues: CASSPSQTEAFF.

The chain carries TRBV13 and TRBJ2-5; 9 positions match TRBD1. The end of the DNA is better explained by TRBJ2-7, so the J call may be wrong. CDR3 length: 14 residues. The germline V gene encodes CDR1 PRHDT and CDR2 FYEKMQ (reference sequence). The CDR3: CASSSGTGPHEQYF. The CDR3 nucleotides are TGTGCCAGCAGCTCCGGGACAGGGCCCCACGAGCAGTACTTC.

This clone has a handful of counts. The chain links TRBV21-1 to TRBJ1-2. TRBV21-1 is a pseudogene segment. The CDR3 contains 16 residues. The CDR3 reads CASSKLTHLNGYGYTF. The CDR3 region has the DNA TGTGCCAGCAGCAAACTCACCCACCTAAATGGCTATGGCTACACCTTC.

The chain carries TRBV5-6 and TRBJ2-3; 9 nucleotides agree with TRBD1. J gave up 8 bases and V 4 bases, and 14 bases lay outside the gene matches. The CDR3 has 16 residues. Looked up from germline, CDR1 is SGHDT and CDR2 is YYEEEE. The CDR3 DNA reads TGTGCCAGCAGCCCGGGCTCCCCGGGACAGGGATTTACGCAGTATTTT. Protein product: CASSPGSPGQGFTQYF.

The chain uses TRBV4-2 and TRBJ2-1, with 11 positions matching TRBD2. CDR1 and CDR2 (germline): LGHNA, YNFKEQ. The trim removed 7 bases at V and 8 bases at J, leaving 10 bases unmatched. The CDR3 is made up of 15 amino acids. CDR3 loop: CASTKELAGAYEQFF. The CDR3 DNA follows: TGTGCCAGCACTAAAGAACTAGCGGGGGCATATGAGCAGTTCTTC.

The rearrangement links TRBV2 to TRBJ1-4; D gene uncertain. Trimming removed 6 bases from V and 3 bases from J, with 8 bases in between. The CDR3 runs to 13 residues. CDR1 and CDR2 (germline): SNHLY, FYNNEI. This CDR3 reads CASRWQSNEKLFF. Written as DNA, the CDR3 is TGTGCCAGCAGATGGCAGTCTAATGAAAAACTGTTTTTT.

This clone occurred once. The CDR3 here is CASRMGSGFNSPLHF. CDR3 coding DNA: TGTGCCAGCAGGATGGGTTCAGGGTTCAATTCACCCCTCCACTTT. The chain couples TRBV2 to TRBJ1-6; TRBD1 might be the D (5 bases). CDR3 size: 15 residues. Germline V lookup: CDR1 SNHLY, CDR2 FYNNEI. V lost 6 bases and J lost 7, with 16 bases in between. Supplemented by reference TRBV2 and TRBJ1-6, the full variable domain reads EPEVTQTPSHQVTQMGQEVILRCVPISNHLYFYWYRQILGQKVEFLVSFYNNEISEKSEIFDDQFSVERPDGSNFTLKIRSTKLEDSAMYFCASRMGSGFNSPLHFGNGTRLTVT.

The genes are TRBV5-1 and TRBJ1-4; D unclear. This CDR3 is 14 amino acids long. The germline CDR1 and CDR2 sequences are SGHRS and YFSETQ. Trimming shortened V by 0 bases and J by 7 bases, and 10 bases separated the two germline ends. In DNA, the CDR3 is TGCGCCAGCAGCTTGGGTTCAGGTTTTGAAAAACTGTTTTTT. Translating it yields CASSLGSGFEKLFF.

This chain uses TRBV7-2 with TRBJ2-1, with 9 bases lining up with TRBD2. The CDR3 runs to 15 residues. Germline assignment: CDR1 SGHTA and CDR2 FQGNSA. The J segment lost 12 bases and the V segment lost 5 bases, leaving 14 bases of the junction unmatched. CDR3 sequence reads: CASSPRSGGWYGQFF. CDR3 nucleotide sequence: TGTGCCAGCAGCCCCCGGAGCGGGGGGTGGTACGGGCAGTTCTTC. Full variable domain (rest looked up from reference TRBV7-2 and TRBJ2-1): GAGVSQSPSNKVTEKGKDVELRCDPISGHTALYWYRQSLGQGLEFLIYFQGNSAPDKSGLPSDRFSAERTGGSVSTLTIQRTQQEDSAVYLCASSPRSGGWYGQFFGPGTRLTVL.

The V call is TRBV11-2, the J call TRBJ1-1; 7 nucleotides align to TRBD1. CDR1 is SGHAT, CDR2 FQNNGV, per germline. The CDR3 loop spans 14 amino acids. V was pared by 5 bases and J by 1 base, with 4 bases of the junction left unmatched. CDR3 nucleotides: TGTGCCAGCAGCCCAGGGGGAGGGAACACTGAAGCTTTCTTT. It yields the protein CASSPGGGNTEAFF. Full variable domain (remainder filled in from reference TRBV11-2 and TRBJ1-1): EAGVAQSPRYKIIEKRQSVAFWCNPISGHATLYWYQQILGQGPKLLIQFQNNGVVDDSQLPKDRFSAERLKGVDSTLKIQPAKLEDSAVYLCASSPGGGNTEAFFGQGTRLTVV.

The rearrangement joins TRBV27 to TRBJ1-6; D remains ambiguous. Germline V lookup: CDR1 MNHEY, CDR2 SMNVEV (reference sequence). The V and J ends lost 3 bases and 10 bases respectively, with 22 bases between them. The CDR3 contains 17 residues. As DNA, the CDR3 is TGTGCCAGCAGTTTGCCAATCCAGGCGGGGAAGGGATCACCCCTCCACTTT. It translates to CASSLPIQAGKGSPLHF.

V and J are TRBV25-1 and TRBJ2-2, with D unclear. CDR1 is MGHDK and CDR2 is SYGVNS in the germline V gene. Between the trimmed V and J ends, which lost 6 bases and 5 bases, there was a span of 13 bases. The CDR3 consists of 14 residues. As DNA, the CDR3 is TGTGCCAGCAGCCCCCGGTACGGTACCGGGGAGCTGTTTTTT. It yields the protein CASSPRYGTGELFF.

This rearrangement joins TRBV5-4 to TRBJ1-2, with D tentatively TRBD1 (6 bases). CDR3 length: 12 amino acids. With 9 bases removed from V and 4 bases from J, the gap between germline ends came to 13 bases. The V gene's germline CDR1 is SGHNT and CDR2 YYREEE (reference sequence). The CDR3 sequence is CATQQGSYGYTF. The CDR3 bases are TGTGCCACACAACAGGGCTCCTATGGCTACACCTTC.

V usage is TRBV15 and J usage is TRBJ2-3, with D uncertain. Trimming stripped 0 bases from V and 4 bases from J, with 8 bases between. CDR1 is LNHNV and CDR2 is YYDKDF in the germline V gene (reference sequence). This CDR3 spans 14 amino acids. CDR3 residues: CATSRDTASDTQYF. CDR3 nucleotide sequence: TGTGCCACCAGCAGAGATACAGCCTCAGATACGCAGTATTTT.

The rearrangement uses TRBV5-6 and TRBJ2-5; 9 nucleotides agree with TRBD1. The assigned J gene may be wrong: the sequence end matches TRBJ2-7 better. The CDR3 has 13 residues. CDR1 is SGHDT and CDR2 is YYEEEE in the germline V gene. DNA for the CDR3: TGTGCCAGCAGCCGGGACAGGGCTAACGAGCAGTACTTC. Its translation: CASSRDRANEQYF.

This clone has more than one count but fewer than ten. The CDR3 is CASRMDRSFARHEQYF. CDR3 DNA: TGTGCCAGCAGAATGGACAGGTCGTTTGCCCGTCACGAGCAGTACTTC. The chain combines TRBV6-6 with TRBJ2-7; 7 bases agree with TRBD1. J was trimmed by 5 bases and V by 6 bases; bases with no gene match: 16. Germline CDR1 and CDR2: MNHNY and SVGAGI (reference sequence). The CDR3 contains 16 residues.

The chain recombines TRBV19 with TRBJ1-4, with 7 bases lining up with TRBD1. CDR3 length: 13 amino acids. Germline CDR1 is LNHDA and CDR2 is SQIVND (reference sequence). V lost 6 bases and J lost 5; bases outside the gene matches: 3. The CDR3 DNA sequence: TGTGCCAGTAGGACAGGGCGGAATGAAAAACTGTTTTTT. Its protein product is CASRTGRNEKLFF.

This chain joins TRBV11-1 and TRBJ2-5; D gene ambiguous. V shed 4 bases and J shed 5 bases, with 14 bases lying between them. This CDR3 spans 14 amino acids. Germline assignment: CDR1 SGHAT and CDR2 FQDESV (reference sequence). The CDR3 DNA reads TGTGCCAGCAGCTCCGACTTCGTCGGGGAGACCCAGTACTTC. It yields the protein CASSSDFVGETQYF.

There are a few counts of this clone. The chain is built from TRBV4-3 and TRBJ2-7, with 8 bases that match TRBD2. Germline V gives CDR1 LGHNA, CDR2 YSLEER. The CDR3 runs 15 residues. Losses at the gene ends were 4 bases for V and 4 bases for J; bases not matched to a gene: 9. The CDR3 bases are TGCGCCAGCAGCCTTTCATCTAGCGGGCGTTACGAGCAGTACTTC. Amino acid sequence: CASSLSSSGRYEQYF.

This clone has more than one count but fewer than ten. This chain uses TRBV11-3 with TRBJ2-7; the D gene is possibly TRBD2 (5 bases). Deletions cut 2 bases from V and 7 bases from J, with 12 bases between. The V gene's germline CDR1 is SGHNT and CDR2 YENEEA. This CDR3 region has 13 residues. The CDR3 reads CASSLTTGWEQYF. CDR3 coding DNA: TGTGCCAGCAGCTTAACGACGGGGTGGGAGCAGTACTTC.